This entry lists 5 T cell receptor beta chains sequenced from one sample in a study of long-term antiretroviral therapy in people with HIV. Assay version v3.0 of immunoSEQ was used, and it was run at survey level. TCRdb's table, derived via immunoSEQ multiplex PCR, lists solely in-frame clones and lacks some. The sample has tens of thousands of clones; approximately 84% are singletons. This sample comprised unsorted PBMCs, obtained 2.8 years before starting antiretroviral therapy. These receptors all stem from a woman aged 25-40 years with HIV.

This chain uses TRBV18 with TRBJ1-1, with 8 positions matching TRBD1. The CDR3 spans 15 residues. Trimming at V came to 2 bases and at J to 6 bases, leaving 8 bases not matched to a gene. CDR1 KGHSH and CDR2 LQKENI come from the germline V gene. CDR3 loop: CASSPSGQGRAEAFF. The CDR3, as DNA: TGTGCCAGCTCACCATCCGGACAGGGCCGGGCTGAAGCTTTCTTT.

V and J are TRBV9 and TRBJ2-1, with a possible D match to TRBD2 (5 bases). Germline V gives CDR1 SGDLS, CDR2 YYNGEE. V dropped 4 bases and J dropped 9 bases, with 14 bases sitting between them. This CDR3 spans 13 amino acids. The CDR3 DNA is TGTGCCAGCAGCTTCAACCGGGCGGGTGAGCAGTTCTTC. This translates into CASSFNRAGEQFF.

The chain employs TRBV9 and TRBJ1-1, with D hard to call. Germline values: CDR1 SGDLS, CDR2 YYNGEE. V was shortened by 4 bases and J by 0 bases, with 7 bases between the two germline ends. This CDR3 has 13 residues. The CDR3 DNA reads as TGTGCCAGCAGCACCGGGCTGAACACTGAAGCTTTCTTT. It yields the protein CASSTGLNTEAFF.

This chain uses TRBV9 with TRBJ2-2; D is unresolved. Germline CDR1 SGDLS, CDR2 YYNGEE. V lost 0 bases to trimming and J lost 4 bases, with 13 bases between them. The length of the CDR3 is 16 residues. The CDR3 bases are TGTGCCAGCAGCGTAGCTTCTGGGTCGAGCACCGGGGAGCTGTTTTTT. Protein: CASSVASGSSTGELFF.

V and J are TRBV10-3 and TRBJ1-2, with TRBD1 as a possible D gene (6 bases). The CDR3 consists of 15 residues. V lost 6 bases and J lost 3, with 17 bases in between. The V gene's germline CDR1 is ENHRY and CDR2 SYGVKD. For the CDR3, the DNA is TGTGCCATCAGAGTGGGAGACAGGCAGCACTATGGCTACACCTTC. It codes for CAIRVGDRQHYGYTF.